A selection of T cell receptor beta chains follows, all from one sample in a study of blood T cell repertoires in COVID-19. The assay was immunoSEQ multiplex PCR, and TCRdb's table has in-frame clones only and misses some. The table lists under 200,000 clones, roughly nine tenths of them singletons. Sequenced material: PBMCs or T cells enriched from blood (not recorded which). The receptors stem from a woman between 50 and 59 years old who had recovered from COVID-19. Both conserved end residues are part of each CDR3. D genes are given only for firm matches. Clone size appears in some rows only: once, few, many, or a class for an expanded clone.

size	V	length	D	J	DNA	CDR3
-	TRBV2	14	TRBD2	TRBJ2-1	TGTGCCAGCAGTGGCCCGGGACTAGCCAATGAGCAGTTCTTC	CASSGPGLANEQFF
-	TRBV20-1	11	TRBD2	TRBJ2-7	TGCAGTGCTAGCCGGGGGGTTGAGCAGTACTTC	CSASRGVEQYF
-	TRBV30	12	TRBD1	TRBJ1-1	TGTGCCTGCTTCGACAGGGTCACTGAAGCTTTCTTT	CACFDRVTEAFF
-	TRBV2	15	TRBD1	TRBJ1-1	TGTGCCAGCTGTGGGCAGGGGGTGCTAAACACTGAAGCTTTCTTT	CASCGQGVLNTEAFF
-	TRBV2	13	TRBD1	TRBJ1-2	TGTGCCAGTGGAGGACAGGCCGAGAATGGCTACACCTTC	CASGGQAENGYTF
-	TRBV27	13	TRBD1	TRBJ1-1	TGTGCCAGCAGTTTGAACAGGGGATCTGAAGCTTTCTTT	CASSLNRGSEAFF
-	TRBV6-5	16	TRBD2	TRBJ2-1	TGTGCCAGCAGTTACCGCCGGGCGGGGGGGGGATATGCTTCGTTCTTC	CASSYRRAGGGYASFF
-	TRBV2	12	-	TRBJ2-7	TGTGCCAGCGTGGGGGGATCCTACGAGCAGTACTTC	CASVGGSYEQYF
-	TRBV10-1	15	TRBD1	TRBJ2-3	TGCGCCAGCAGTGACTCCGGGACAGGGGGAGATACGCAGTATTTT	CASSDSGTGGDTQYF
-	TRBV18	16	-	TRBJ1-5	TGTGCCAGCTCACCAAGGGACAAATCTAGCAATCAGCCCCAGCATTTT	CASSPRDKSSNQPQHF
-	TRBV10-3	14	TRBD1	TRBJ2-1	TGTGCCGCTAAGGGACAGGGAGTGTACAATGAGCAGTTCTTC	CAAKGQGVYNEQFF
-	TRBV18	13	TRBD2	TRBJ2-7	TGTGCCAGCTCGGGGACTAGCGGGAACGAGCAGTACTTC	CASSGTSGNEQYF
-	TRBV7-9	16	TRBD1	TRBJ1-2	TGTGCCAGCAGCCCCCGGGACAGGCACCCTGGCTATGGCTACACCTTC	CASSPRDRHPGYGYTF
-	TRBV6-2/TRBV6-3	15	TRBD1	TRBJ1-1	TGTGCCAGCAGTCCCAGGGACAGGGACTACACTGAAGCTTTCTTT	CASSPRDRDYTEAFF
-	TRBV28	16	-	TRBJ1-5	TGTGCCAGCAGTTTCAGTTACAGGCTAGGCAATCAGCCCCAGCATTTT	CASSFSYRLGNQPQHF
-	TRBV4-1	18	-	TRBJ1-2	TGCGCCAGCAGCCAAGATGTGATACGCGGGTGGAGCGACTATGGCTACACCTTC	CASSQDVIRGWSDYGYTF
-	TRBV5-1	15	-	TRBJ2-1	TGCGCCAGCAGCGTCGTCGGGAACGGGGGCAATGAGCAGTTCTTC	CASSVVGNGGNEQFF
-	TRBV27	15	TRBD1	TRBJ1-5	TGTGCCAGCAGCCCGGGACAGGGCGGCCCGCGGCCCCAGCATTTT	CASSPGQGGPRPQHF
-	TRBV11-2	15	TRBD1	TRBJ1-3	TGTGCCAGCAGCCTATTACAGGGGACCGGAAACACCATATATTTT	CASSLLQGTGNTIYF
-	TRBV7-3	14	-	TRBJ2-1	TGTGCCAGCAGTAGCGCGGGGAAATACAATGAGCAGTTCTTC	CASSSAGKYNEQFF
-	TRBV7-2	14	-	TRBJ1-3	TGTGCCAGCAGTCGACAGCCCTCTGGAAACACCATATATTTT	CASSRQPSGNTIYF
-	TRBV10-2	13	TRBD1	TRBJ2-3	TGCTCCTGCCGGGACAGGGCCTCAGATACGCAGTATTTT	CSCRDRASDTQYF
-	TRBV19	16	TRBD2	TRBJ2-3	TGTGCCAGTAGTATGGGAGGGCCTAGTATGACAGATACGCAGTATTTT	CASSMGGPSMTDTQYF
-	TRBV5-1	13	-	TRBJ1-2	TGCGCCAGCAGCCCAGGGGCGAACTATGGCTACACCTTC	CASSPGANYGYTF
once	TRBV6-5	16	TRBD2	TRBJ2-7	TGTGCCAGCAGTTACTCGGGGGGGACTAGCGTTTACGAGCAGTACTTC	CASSYSGGTSVYEQYF
-	TRBV10-1	16	-	TRBJ2-4	TGCGCCAGCATCCAGAGACTAGTCCGGGGCAAAAACATTCAGTACTTC	CASIQRLVRGKNIQYF
-	TRBV3-1/TRBV3-2	11	-	TRBJ1-2	TGTGCCAGCAGCCAAGACCTGGCCTACACCTTC	CASSQDLAYTF
-	TRBV7-6	15	TRBD2	TRBJ2-1	TGTGCCAGCAGCTTAATCGGGAGGGCTGTTAGTGAGCAGTTCTTC	CASSLIGRAVSEQFF
-	TRBV5-8	18	TRBD1	TRBJ2-3	TGTGCCAGCAGCTTGGCCTGGACAGGGGATGGGGGCACAGATACGCAGTATTTT	CASSLAWTGDGGTDTQYF
once	TRBV10-2	15	-	TRBJ1-3	TGCGCCAGCAGTGAGTCGACAGGAACTGGAAACACCATATATTTT	CASSESTGTGNTIYF
-	TRBV19	14	TRBD1	TRBJ2-7	TGTGCCAGTAGTATCGGGGACAGGGGGTACGAGCAGTACTTC	CASSIGDRGYEQYF
-	TRBV28	14	TRBD1	TRBJ2-5	TGTGCCAGCAGGGACAGGGGGGGAACAGGGACCCAGTACTTC	CASRDRGGTGTQYF
-	TRBV2	16	-	TRBJ1-3	TGTGCCAGCAGCCCGGGCAGGGTCAACTCTGGAAACACCATATATTTT	CASSPGRVNSGNTIYF
-	TRBV11-3	17	TRBD2	TRBJ2-7	TGTGCCAGCAGCTTTCGATTAGCGGGAGCGAGCTCCTACGAGCAGTACTTC	CASSFRLAGASSYEQYF
once	TRBV4-1	15	-	TRBJ2-3	TGCGCCAGCAGCCAAGTTGTCCGAGACACAGATACGCAGTATTTT	CASSQVVRDTDTQYF
-	TRBV2	14	TRBD2	TRBJ2-7	TGTGCCAGCAGACTAGCGGTAAACTCCTACGAGCAGTACTTC	CASRLAVNSYEQYF
once	TRBV15	20	TRBD1	TRBJ2-1	TGTGCCACCAGCAGAGGAGTAGGACAGGGGGGGATAAGCTCCTACAATGAGCAGTTCTTC	CATSRGVGQGGISSYNEQFF
-	TRBV7-3	13	TRBD1	TRBJ2-7	TGTGCCAGCAGTCCCGGGACAGGGGACGAGCAGTACTTC	CASSPGTGDEQYF
-	TRBV7-9	14	TRBD1	TRBJ1-4	TGTGCCAGCAGGCGGGACAGGGCTAATGAAAAACTGTTTTTT	CASRRDRANEKLFF